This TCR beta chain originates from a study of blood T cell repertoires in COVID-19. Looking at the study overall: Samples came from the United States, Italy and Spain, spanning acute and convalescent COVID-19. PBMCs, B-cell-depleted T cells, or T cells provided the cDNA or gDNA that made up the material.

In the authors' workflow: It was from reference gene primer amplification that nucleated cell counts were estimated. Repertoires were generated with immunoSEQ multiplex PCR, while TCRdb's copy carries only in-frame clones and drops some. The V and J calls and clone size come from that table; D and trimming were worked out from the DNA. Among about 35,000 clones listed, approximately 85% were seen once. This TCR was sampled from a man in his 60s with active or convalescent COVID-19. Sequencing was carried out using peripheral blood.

The CDR3 coding sequence is TGCGCCAGCAGGCCTCTCGGGGAACCCACAGATACGCAGTATTTT. Its protein product is CASRPLGEPTDTQYF. The chain recombines TRBV5-1 with TRBJ2-3, with D maybe TRBD2 (5 bases). Germline V lookup: CDR1 SGHRS, CDR2 YFSETQ. V dropped 5 bases and J dropped 2 bases, with 15 bases sitting between them. The length of the CDR3 is 15 residues.